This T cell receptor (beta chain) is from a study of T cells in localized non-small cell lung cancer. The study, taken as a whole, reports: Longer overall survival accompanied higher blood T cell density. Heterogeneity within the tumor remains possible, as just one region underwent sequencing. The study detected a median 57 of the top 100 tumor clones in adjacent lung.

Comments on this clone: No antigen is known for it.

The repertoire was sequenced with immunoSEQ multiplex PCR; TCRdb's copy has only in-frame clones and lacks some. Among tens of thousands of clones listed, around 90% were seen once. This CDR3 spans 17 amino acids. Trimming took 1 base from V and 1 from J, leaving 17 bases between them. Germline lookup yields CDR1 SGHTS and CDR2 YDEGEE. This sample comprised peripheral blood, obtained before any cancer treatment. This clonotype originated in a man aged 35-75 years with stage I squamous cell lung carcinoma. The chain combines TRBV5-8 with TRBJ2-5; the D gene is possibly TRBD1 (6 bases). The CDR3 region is CASSLILGGKIQETQYF. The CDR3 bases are TGTGCCAGCAGCTTGATTCTAGGGGGTAAGATCCAAGAGACCCAGTACTTC.